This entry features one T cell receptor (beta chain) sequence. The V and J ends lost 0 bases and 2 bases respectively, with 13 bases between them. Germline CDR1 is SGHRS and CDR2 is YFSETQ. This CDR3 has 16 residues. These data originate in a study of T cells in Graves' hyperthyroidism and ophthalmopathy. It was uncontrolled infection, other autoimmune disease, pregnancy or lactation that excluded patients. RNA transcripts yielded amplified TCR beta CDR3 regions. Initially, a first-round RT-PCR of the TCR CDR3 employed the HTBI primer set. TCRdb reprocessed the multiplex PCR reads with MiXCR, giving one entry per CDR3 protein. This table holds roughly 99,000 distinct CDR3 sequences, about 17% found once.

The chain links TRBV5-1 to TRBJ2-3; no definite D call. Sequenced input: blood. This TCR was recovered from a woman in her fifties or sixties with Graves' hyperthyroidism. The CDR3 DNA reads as TGCGCCAGCAGCTTGGCTTTCGTCGGGCCCACAGATACGCAGTATTTT. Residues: CASSLAFVGPTDTQYF.